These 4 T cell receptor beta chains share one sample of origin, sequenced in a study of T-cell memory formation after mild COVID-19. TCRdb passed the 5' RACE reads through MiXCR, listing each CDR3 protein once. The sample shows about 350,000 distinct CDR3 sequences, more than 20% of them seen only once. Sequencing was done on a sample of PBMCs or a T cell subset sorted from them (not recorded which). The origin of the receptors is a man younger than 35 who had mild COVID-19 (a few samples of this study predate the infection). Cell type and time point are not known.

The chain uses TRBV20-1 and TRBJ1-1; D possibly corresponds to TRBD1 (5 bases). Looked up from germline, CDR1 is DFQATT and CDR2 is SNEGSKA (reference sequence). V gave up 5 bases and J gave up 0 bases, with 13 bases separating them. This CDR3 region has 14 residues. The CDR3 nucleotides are TGCAGTGCTGACTGGGGGTTCATGAACACTGAAGCTTTCTTT. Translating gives CSADWGFMNTEAFF.

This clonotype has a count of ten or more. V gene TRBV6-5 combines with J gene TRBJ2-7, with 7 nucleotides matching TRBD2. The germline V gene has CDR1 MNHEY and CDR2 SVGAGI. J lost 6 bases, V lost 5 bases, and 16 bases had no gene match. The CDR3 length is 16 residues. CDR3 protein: CASSLLPGRGSGEQYF. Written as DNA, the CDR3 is TGTGCCAGCAGTCTCCTCCCAGGGAGGGGTTCAGGCGAGCAGTACTTC.

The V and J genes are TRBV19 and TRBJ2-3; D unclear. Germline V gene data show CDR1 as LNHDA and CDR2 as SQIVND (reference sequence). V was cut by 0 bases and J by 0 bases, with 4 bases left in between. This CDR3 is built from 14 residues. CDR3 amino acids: CASSIDQSTDTQYF. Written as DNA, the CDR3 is TGTGCCAGTAGTATAGACCAGAGCACAGATACGCAGTATTTT.

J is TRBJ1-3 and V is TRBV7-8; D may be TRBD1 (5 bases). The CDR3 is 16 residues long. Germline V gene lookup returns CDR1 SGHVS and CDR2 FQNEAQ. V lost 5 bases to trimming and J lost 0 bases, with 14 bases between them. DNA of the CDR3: TGTGCCAGCAGCCCGGACACCGATAGCTCTGGAAACACCATATATTTT. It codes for CASSPDTDSSGNTIYF.